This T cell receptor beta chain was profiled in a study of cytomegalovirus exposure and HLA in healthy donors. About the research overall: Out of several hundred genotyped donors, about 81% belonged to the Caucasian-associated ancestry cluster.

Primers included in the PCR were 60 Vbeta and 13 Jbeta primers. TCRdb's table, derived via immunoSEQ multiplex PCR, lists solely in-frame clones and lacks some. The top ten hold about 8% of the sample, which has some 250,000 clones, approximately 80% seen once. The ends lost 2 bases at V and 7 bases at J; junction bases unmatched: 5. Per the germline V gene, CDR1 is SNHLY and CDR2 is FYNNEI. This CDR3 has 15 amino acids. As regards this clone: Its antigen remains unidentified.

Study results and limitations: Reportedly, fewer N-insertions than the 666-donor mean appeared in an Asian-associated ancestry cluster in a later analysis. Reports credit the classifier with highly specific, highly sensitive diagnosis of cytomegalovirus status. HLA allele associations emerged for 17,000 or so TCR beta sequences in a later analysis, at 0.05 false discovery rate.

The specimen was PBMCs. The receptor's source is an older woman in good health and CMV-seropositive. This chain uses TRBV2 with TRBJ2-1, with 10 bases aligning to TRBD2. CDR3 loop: CASSEFLAGDNEQFF. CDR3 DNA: TGTGCCAGCAGTGAATTCCTAGCGGGAGATAATGAGCAGTTCTTC.